This TCR beta chain was found in a study of T cells in Graves' hyperthyroidism and ophthalmopathy. Study-wide results and caveats: In the analysis, a 13 V-J model separated ophthalmopathy from stable hyperthyroidism. The model made its ophthalmopathy prediction, and onset followed a median approximately 6 months later.

Investigators excluded patients with uncontrolled infection, other autoimmune disease, pregnancy or lactation. Each diagnosis was grounded in clinical symptoms, serum thyroxine and TRAb, thyroid ultrasound, and orbital computed tomography. About this clonotype itself: Its antigen is currently unknown. It may be a read error: a sequence one base away is much more abundant.

It was RNA transcripts that yielded the amplified TCR beta CDR3 regions. The HTBI set primed first-round TCR CDR3 RT-PCR. TCRdb called the multiplex PCR reads again in MiXCR, with one record for every CDR3 protein. The sample comprises 550,000 to 600,000 distinct CDR3 sequences, 35% to 55% of which are singletons, and over 15% rests with the top ten. V was shortened by 3 bases and J by 11 bases, with 16 bases between the two germline ends. Germline loops: CDR1 ENHRY, CDR2 SYGVKD. This CDR3 is 13 amino acids long. Sequences were obtained from peripheral blood or thyroid tissue (not recorded which). The sequence was obtained from an adult woman with Graves' disease, either hyperthyroidism or ophthalmopathy (not recorded which). J is TRBJ1-1 and V is TRBV10-3; D is unresolved. The CDR3 is CAISEEGRGGAFF. In DNA, the CDR3 is TGTGCCATCAGTGAAGAGGGTCGCGGCGGTGCTTTCTTT.